The rows below give T cell receptor beta chains drawn from one sample of a study of tumor-infiltrating lymphocytes in primary liver carcinoma. MiXCR, applied by TCRdb to the multiplex PCR reads, yields one record per CDR3 protein. The sample holds roughly 91,000 distinct CDR3 sequences, around three quarters seen once. What was sequenced was liver tumor tissue from sampling region 5. These receptors were taken from a woman between 55 and 75 years old with primary liver carcinoma and hepatitis B virus infection. Both conserved end residues are part of each CDR3. A D gene is named only where the DNA matches it firmly. Where a row states a size, it is once, few, many or the class of an expanded clone; other rows omit it.

d_gene	abundance	v_gene	j_gene	CDR3aa	CDR3nt
TRBD1	many	TRBV6-5	TRBJ2-1	CASSYGGQGTNEQFF	TGTGCCAGCAGTTACGGGGGACAGGGGACCAATGAGCAGTTCTTC
TRBD1	many	TRBV6-5	TRBJ1-2	CASSYSQGRGYTF	TGTGCCAGCAGTTACTCACAGGGGCGGGGCTACACCTTC
TRBD2	.	TRBV4-2	TRBJ2-1	CTSSQAGGSYNQQFF	TGTACCAGCAGCCAAGCGGGAGGGAGTTACAATCAGCAGTTCTTC
.	many	TRBV29-1	TRBJ1-2	CSVGQDYGYTF	TGCAGCGTCGGGCAGGACTATGGCTACACCTTC
.	.	TRBV5-5	TRBJ2-1	CASSVRGADTNEQFF	TGTGCCAGCAGCGTGCGTGGGGCTGATACCAATGAGCAGTTCTTC
TRBD1	many	TRBV10-3	TRBJ2-3	CAISAGTGADTQYF	TGTGCCATCAGCGCCGGGACAGGGGCAGATACGCAGTATTTT
.	few	TRBV28	TRBJ1-4	CASSLFRLANEKLFF	TGTGCCAGCAGTTTATTTCGCCTTGCTAATGAAAAACTGTTTTTT
.	.	TRBV6-6	TRBJ2-7	CASSYHGSYEQHF	TGTGCCAGCAGTTACCATGGATCCTACGAGCAGCATTTC
.	.	TRBV6-6	TRBJ2-7	CSSSSLGVQSYEQYF	TGTTCCAGCAGTTCCCTCGGAGTACAATCCTACGAGCAGTACTTC
.	.	TRBV18	TRBJ2-7	CASSPQSGVQRYEHYF	TGTGCCAGCTCTCCACAGTCGGGCGTCCAAAGGTACGAGCACTACTTC
TRBD1	.	TRBV5-1	TRBJ2-2	CASSEQSPGGRTGELFF	TGCGCCAGCAGCGAGCAAAGTCCAGGGGGCCGGACCGGGGAGCTGTTTTTT
TRBD1	.	TRBV6-6	TRBJ2-4	CVSIGRTGILAKNIQYF	TGTGTCAGCATTGGAAGGACAGGGATCCTAGCCAAAAACATTCAGTACTTC
TRBD2	many	TRBV2	TRBJ2-7	CASSEAGLESSEQYF	TGTGCCAGCAGTGAGGCGGGACTAGAATCGAGCGAGCAGTACTTC
.	.	TRBV29-1	TRBJ2-7	CSATEETTNDEQYF	TGCAGCGCGACAGAAGAAACCACCAACGACGAGCAGTACTTC
.	.	TRBV28	TRBJ2-2	CASSDRSPKLSGELFF	TGTGCCAGCAGTGATCGGTCCCCAAAGCTTTCCGGGGAGCTGTTTTTT
.	.	TRBV11-2	TRBJ2-5	CASSLDQWHSMAETQYF	TGTGCCAGCAGCTTAGATCAGTGGCATTCGATGGCAGAGACCCAGTACTTC
.	.	TRBV11-2	TRBJ2-2	CASSLHSNTGELFF	TGTGCCAGCAGCTTACACTCGAACACCGGGGAGTTGTTTTTT
.	.	TRBV10-3	TRBJ1-1	CATREDMNTEAFF	TGTGCCACTCGAGAGGATATGAACACTGAAGCTTTCTTT
TRBD1	.	TRBV6-6	TRBJ2-4	CASRDGGQGNNIQYF	TGTGCCAGTAGGGACGGGGGACAGGGAAATAACATTCAGTACTTC
.	.	TRBV29-1	TRBJ2-5	CSVTTGLAREAQYF	TGCAGCGTAACTACAGGCCTCGCAAGAGAGGCCCAGTACTTC
.	many	TRBV12-3/TRBV12-4	TRBJ2-7	CASSLIGGAYEQYF	TGTGCCAGCAGTTTGATTGGAGGCGCCTACGAGCAGTACTTC
.	.	TRBV30	TRBJ1-2	CAWSVGGGTYGYTF	TGTGCCTGGAGTGTGGGCGGCGGAACCTATGGCTACACCTTC
.	.	TRBV4-2	TRBJ2-2	CTRSRGREVIGELFF	TGTACCAGGAGCCGGGGGCGTGAGGTAATCGGGGAGCTGTTTTTT
TRBD1	.	TRBV28	TRBJ2-6	CASSSNPGGASGANVLTF	TGTGCCAGCAGTTCGAATCCAGGGGGCGCCTCTGGCGCCAACGTCTTGACTTTC
TRBD1	.	TRBV29-1	TRBJ2-7	CSVIGTGNSYEQYF	TGCAGCGTTATCGGGACAGGTAACTCCTACGAGCAGTATTTC
TRBD1	once	TRBV6-5	TRBJ1-6	CASSLQGLAYNSSPHF	TGTGCCAGCAGTCTACAGGGGCTGGCCTATAATTCATCCCCCCACTTT
.	.	TRBV6-1	TRBJ2-3	CTSSISVSSTDTQYF	TGTACCAGCAGTATAAGCGTATCTAGCACAGATACGCAATATTTT
TRBD2	.	TRBV6-6	TRBJ2-3	CASSTHTSGRAKDTQYF	TGTGCCAGCAGTACACATACTAGCGGGAGGGCCAAAGATACGCAGTATTTT
.	.	TRBV11-2	TRBJ2-2	CARSSLDGQSGELFF	TGTGCCAGAAGCTCCCTTGATGGGCAGTCAGGGGAGTTGTTTTTT
.	.	TRBV11-2	TRBJ2-3	CVSSLAVQAITDTQYF	TGTGTCAGCAGCTTAGCCGTACAGGCGATCACAGATACGCAATATTTT
.	many	TRBV29-1	TRBJ2-1	CSAPRGGGNEQFF	TGCAGCGCCCCAAGGGGTGGGGGGAATGAGCAGTTCTTC
.	.	TRBV29-1	TRBJ2-1	CSATTSDHEQFF	TGCAGCGCTACGACTAGTGATCATGAGCAGTTCTTC
TRBD1	.	TRBV11-3	TRBJ2-7	CSSSLGTGGSLEQHF	TGTTCCAGCAGCTTAGGGACAGGGGGCTCACTCGAGCAGCACTTC
TRBD1	many	TRBV5-1	TRBJ1-1	CASSFNRDRGEAFF	TGCGCCAGCAGCTTTAACCGGGACAGGGGGGAAGCTTTCTTT
.	.	TRBV29-1	TRBJ2-1	CSVARRSSYNEQFF	TGCAGCGTTGCGAGGAGAAGCTCCTACAATGAGCAGTTCTTC
TRBD1	.	TRBV28	TRBJ2-6	CASTSPGTGGDGANVLIF	TGTGCCAGCACTTCACCCGGGACAGGGGGCGATGGGGCCAACGTCCTGATTTTC
TRBD1	many	TRBV5-1	TRBJ1-2	CASSLEGASGYTF	TGCGCCAGCAGCTTGGAGGGGGCCAGTGGCTACACCTTC
.	.	TRBV6-5	TRBJ2-7	CASSYGQCSYEQYF	TGTGCCAGCAGTTACGGCCAGTGCTCCTACGAGCAGTACTTC
.	.	TRBV29-1	TRBJ1-2	CSLEKPPVTNYDYTF	TGCAGCCTTGAAAAGCCGCCAGTAACTAACTATGACTACACCTTC
TRBD2	.	TRBV11-2	TRBJ2-1	CAINPRLAGTYNEQFF	TGTGCCATCAACCCCCGGCTAGCGGGAACCTACAATGAGCAGTTCTTC
.	.	TRBV29-1	TRBJ2-1	CSVDRHADEQFF	TGCAGCGTTGATCGGCACGCTGATGAGCAGTTCTTC
TRBD1	.	TRBV10-3	TRBJ1-6	CAISEQGGLDNSPLHF	TGTGCCATCAGTGAGCAAGGGGGCCTTGATAATTCACCCCTCCACTTT
.	.	TRBV7-9	TRBJ1-2	CASSLANYDYTF	TGTGCCAGCAGCTTAGCGAACTATGACTACACCTTC
.	.	TRBV11-2	TRBJ2-7	CASSLERGGLTMQYF	TGTGCTAGCAGCTTAGAGAGGGGGGGACTAACAATGCAGTACTTC
TRBD2	.	TRBV11-3	TRBJ2-5	CPSNQGLAGVKETQYF	TGTCCCAGCAACCAAGGGCTAGCGGGAGTGAAGGAGACCCAGTACTTC
TRBD1	many	TRBV5-5	TRBJ2-7	CASSLGFGTDTYEQYF	TGTGCCAGCAGCCTTGGCTTCGGGACAGATACCTACGAGCAGTACTTC
.	.	TRBV29-1	TRBJ2-1	CCVESRRSSYSEQFF	TGCTGCGTTGAGTCGCGAAGGAGTTCCTACAGTGAGCAGTTCTTC
TRBD1	.	TRBV12-3/TRBV12-4	TRBJ2-1	CASSSYRGVGFTSSYNEQFF	TGTGCCAGCAGTTCGTACAGGGGAGTGGGATTCACTAGCTCCTACAATGAGCAGTTCTTC
.	.	TRBV11-2	TRBJ1-5	CASSFQEAVNQPQHF	TGTGCCAGCAGCTTCCAGGAGGCTGTCAATCAGCCCCAGCACTTT
.	.	TRBV11-2	TRBJ1-6	CARRGGYNSPLHF	TGTGCAAGACGCGGGGGGTATAATTCACCCCTCCACTTT
TRBD2	.	TRBV28	TRBJ2-5	CTTSIVGGRTGETQYF	TGTACCACCTCGATCGTGGGCGGGAGGACTGGGGAGACCCAGTACTTC
TRBD2	.	TRBV12-3/TRBV12-4	TRBJ2-7	CASRIAGWSNEQYF	TGTGCCAGCAGGATAGCGGGTTGGAGCAACGAGCAGTACTTC
.	once	TRBV4-1	TRBJ1-5	CASSPRGQPQHF	TGCGCCAGTAGCCCCAGGGGTCAGCCCCAGCATTTT
.	many	TRBV7-8	TRBJ2-3	CASSRLRTDTQYF	TGTGCCAGCAGCCGCCTGCGCACAGATACGCAGTATTTT
.	.	TRBV11-2	TRBJ2-7	CASSRWAWGTYEQYF	TGTGCCAGTAGCCGCTGGGCATGGGGTACTTACGAGCAGTACTTC
.	.	TRBV12-3/TRBV12-4	TRBJ1-6	CANSSAGSGTRFLRGSPLHF	TGTGCCAACAGCTCTGCCGGGTCCGGGACACGATTCCTCAGGGGTTCACCCCTCCACTTT
.	.	TRBV12-3/TRBV12-4	TRBJ2-2	CVSKDGSTNTGELFF	TGTGTCAGCAAAGACGGATCTACGAATACCGGGGAGCTGTTTTTT
TRBD2	many	TRBV6-1	TRBJ2-3	CASSIILSGVSTDTQYF	TGTGCCAGCAGTATTATACTGAGCGGGGTGAGCACAGATACGCAGTATTTT
.	.	TRBV5-6	TRBJ2-3	CASSLLNTSSTDTQYF	TGTGCCAGCAGCTTGTTAAACACCTCTAGCACAGATACGCAGTATTTT
TRBD2	.	TRBV6-5	TRBJ2-7	CACRLTSGSIHEQYF	TGTGCTTGCAGGCTGACTAGCGGGAGCATCCACGAGCAGTACTTC